This T cell receptor (beta chain) was recovered during a study of molecular identifiers for immune sequencing clone quantification. Across the whole study: Four of five RNA aliquots from approximately 20,000 or 100,000 naive CD8 T cells were sequenced.

General study findings and limits: The study reportedly detected spiked Jurkat TCR RNA from one cell among about a million naive cells. In CMV-specific effectors, clones above 20 copies held over 99% of molecules; naive, under 1%. The sizes of highly expanded clones could be underestimated when identical TCR molecules share a barcode.

Notes on this clonotype: Antigen: not known.

V was clipped by 1 base and J by 5 bases; unmatched bases: 10. The CDR3 is 16 residues long. Germline CDR1 is SEHNR and CDR2 is FQNEAQ (reference sequence). TCRdb re-called the PCR reads with MiXCR, one entry per CDR3 protein. The data contain more than 550,000 distinct CDR3 sequences, roughly 25% of them singletons. This sequence was found in a human donor in good health. Some libraries in this study had Jurkat cell RNA spiked in. The chain has TRBV7-9 and TRBJ2-5; 7 bases map to TRBD2. The sequenced sample consisted of naive CD8+ T cells from blood, with Jurkat cell RNA spiked in. This sample's subset: FACS-sorted CD8+CD4-CCR7+CD45RA+ naive T cells. CDR3 bases: TGTGCCAGCAGCTTAGTGCCAGCGGGGAAGCAGGAGACCCAGTACTTC. This sequence encodes CASSLVPAGKQETQYF.